Included here is one T cell receptor (beta chain) sequence, with context. This entry belongs to a study of blood T cell repertoires in COVID-19. Between the trimmed V and J ends, which lost 2 bases and 2 bases, there was a span of 10 bases. Germline V gene data show CDR1 as MDHEN and CDR2 as SYDVKM. This CDR3 has 15 amino acids. Repertoires were generated with immunoSEQ multiplex PCR, while TCRdb's copy carries only in-frame clones and drops some. The table includes around 78,000 clones, roughly 91% detected once. This clonotype was sampled from a woman in her fifties or sixties in a cohort sampled during active COVID-19. The rearrangement links TRBV28 to TRBJ1-5; tentatively, D is TRBD1 (6 bases). Material for sequencing was peripheral blood. The CDR3 DNA is TGTGCCAGCAGTTTAAGGGCAGGGGGCAATCAGCCCCAGCATTTT. This translates into CASSLRAGGNQPQHF.